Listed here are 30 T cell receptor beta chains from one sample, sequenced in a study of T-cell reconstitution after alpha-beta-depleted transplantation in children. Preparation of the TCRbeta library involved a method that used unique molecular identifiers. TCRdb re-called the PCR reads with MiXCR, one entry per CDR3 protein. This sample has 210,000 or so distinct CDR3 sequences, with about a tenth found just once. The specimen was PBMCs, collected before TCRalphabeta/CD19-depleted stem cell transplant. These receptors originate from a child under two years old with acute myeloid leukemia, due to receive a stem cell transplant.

The CDR3 sequence: CASLGYRARSNQPQHF. CDR3 in DNA: TGTGCCAGTCTGGGGTACAGGGCGCGGAGCAATCAGCCCCAGCATTTT. The V and J genes are TRBV13 and TRBJ1-5; D possibly corresponds to TRBD1 (6 bases). The CDR3 contains 16 residues. The germline gives CDR1 PRHDT, CDR2 FYEKMQ (reference sequence). The V end lost 9 bases, the J end lost 1 base, and 19 bases lay between the germline ends. Supplemented by reference TRBV13 and TRBJ1-5, the full variable domain reads AAGVIQSPRHLIKEKRETATLKCYPIPRHDTVYWYQQGPGQDPQFLISFYEKMQSDKGSIPDRFSAQQFSDYHSELNMSSLELGDSALYFCASLGYRARSNQPQHFGDGTRLSIL.

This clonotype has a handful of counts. CDR3 nucleotides: TGTGCCAGCAGCTTCCCCTCGACTGCTGGTGAGCAGTTCTTC. It yields the protein CASSFPSTAGEQFF. The V and J genes are TRBV7-9 and TRBJ2-1, with D hard to call. The CDR3 has 14 amino acids. The germline V and J ends were trimmed by 3 bases and 9 bases, with 15 bases remaining between them. Germline V gene sequence: CDR1 SEHNR, CDR2 FQNEAQ (reference sequence).

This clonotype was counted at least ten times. CDR3 in DNA: TGTGCCACCAGTGGGCAGGGGAACATTCAGTACTTC. Its protein product is CATSGQGNIQYF. This chain joins TRBV24-1 and TRBJ2-4, with TRBD1 as a possible D gene (6 bases). This CDR3 is built from 12 residues. Trimming cost V 5 bases and J 7 bases, with 8 bases left between them. Germline CDR1 and CDR2: KGHDR and SFDVKD.

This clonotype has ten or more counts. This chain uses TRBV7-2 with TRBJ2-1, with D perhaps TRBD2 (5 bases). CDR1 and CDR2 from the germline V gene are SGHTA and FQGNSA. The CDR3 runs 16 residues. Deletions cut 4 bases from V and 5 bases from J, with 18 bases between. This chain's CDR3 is CASSYGLVSRDNEQFF. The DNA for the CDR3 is TGTGCCAGCAGCTACGGACTGGTTTCTCGGGACAATGAGCAGTTCTTC.

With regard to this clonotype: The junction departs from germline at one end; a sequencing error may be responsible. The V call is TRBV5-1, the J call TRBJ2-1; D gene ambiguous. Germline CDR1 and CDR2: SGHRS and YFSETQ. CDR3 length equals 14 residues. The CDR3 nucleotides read TGTGCCAGCAGACCTGAGGCGTACGGCAATGAGCAGTTCTTC. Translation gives CASRPEAYGNEQFF.

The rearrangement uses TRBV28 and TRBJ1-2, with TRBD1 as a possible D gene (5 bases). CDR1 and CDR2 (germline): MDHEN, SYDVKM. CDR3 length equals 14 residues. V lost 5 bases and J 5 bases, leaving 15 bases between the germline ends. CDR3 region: CASSTLQGLYGYTF. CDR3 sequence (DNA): TGTGCCAGCAGTACCCTGCAGGGTCTGTATGGCTACACCTTC.

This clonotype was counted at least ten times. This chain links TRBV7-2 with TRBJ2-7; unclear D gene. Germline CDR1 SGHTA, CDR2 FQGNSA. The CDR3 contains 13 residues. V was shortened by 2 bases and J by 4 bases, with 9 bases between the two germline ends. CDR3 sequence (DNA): TGTGCCAGCAGCTTACCAGGCTCTTACGAGCAGTACTTC. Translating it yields CASSLPGSYEQYF.

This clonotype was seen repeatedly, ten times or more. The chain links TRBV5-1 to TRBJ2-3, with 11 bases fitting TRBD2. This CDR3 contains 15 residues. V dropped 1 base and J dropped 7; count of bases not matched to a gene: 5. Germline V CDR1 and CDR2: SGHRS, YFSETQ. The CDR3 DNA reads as TGCGCCAGCAGCTTGCTGACTAGCGGGGTAAATACGCAGTATTTT. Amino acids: CASSLLTSGVNTQYF.

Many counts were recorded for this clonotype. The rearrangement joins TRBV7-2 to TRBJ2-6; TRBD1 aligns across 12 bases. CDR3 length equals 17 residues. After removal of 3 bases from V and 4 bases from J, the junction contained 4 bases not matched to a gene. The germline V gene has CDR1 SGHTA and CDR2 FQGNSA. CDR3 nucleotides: TGTGCCAGCAGCTTCGGGACAGGGGGCACAGGGGCCAACGTCCTGACTTTC. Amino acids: CASSFGTGGTGANVLTF.

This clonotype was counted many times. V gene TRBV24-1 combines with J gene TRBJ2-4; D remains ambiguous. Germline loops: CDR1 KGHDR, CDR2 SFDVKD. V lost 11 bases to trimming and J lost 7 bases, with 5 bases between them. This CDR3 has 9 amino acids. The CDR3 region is CARKNIQYF. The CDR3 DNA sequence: TGTGCCAGGAAGAACATTCAGTACTTC.

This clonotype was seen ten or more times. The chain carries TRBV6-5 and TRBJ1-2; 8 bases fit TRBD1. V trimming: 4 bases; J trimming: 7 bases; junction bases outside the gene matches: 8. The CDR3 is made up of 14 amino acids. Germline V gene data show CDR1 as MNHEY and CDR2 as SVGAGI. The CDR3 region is CASSSPGQASGYTF. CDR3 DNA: TGTGCCAGCAGTTCGCCGGGACAGGCTAGTGGCTACACCTTC.

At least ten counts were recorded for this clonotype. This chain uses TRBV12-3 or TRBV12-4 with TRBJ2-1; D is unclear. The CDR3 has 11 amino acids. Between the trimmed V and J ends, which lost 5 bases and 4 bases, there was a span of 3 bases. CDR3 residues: CASSKYNEQFF. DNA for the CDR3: TGTGCCAGCAGTAAATACAATGAGCAGTTCTTC.

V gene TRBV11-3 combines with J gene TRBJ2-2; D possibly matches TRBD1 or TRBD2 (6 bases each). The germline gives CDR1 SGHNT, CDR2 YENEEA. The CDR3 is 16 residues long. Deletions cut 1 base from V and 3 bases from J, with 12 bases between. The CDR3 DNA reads TGTGCCAGCAGCTTAGTCGGGGGCCTTGACACCGGGGAGCTGTTTTTT. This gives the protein CASSLVGGLDTGELFF. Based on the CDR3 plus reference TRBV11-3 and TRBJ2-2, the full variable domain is EAGVVQSPRYKIIEKKQPVAFWCNPISGHNTLYWYLQNLGQGPELLIRYENEEAVDDSQLPKDRFSAERLKGVDSTLKIQPAELGDSAVYLCASSLVGGLDTGELFFGEGSRLTVL.

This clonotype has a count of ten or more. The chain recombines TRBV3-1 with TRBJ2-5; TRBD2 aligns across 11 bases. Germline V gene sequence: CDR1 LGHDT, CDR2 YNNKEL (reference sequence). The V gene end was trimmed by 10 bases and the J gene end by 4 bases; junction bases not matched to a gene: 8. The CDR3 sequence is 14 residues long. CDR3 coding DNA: TGTGCCACCCTAGCGGGAGGCATGGGAGAGACCCAGTACTTC. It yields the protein CATLAGGMGETQYF.

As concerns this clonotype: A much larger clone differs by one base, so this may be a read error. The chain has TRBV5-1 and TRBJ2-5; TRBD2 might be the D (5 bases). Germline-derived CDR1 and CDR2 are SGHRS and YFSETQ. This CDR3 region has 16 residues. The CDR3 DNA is TGCGCCAGCAGCTTGAATGGGTTCTCCTCTGGGGAGACCCAGTCCTTC. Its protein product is CASSLNGFSSGETQSF.

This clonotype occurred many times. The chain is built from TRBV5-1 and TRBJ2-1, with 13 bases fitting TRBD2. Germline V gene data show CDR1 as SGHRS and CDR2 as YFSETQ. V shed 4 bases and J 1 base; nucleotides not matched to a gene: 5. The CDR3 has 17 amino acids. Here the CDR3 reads CASSRTSGSWSYNEQFF. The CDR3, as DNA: TGCGCCAGCAGCAGGACTAGCGGGAGTTGGTCCTACAATGAGCAGTTCTTC.

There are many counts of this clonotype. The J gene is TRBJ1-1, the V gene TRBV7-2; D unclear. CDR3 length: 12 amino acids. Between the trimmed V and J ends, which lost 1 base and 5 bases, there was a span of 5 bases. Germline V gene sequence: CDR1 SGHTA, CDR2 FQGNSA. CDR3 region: CASSLVQTEAFF. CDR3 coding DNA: TGTGCCAGCAGCTTAGTACAAACTGAAGCTTTCTTT.

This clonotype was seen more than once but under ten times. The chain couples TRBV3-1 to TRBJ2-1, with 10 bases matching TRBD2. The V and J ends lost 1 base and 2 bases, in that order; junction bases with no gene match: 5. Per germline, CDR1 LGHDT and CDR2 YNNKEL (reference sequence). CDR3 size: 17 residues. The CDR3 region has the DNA TGTGCCAGCAGCCAAGTTGTAAGCGGGAGGGCCTACAATGAGCAGTTCTTC. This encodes CASSQVVSGRAYNEQFF.

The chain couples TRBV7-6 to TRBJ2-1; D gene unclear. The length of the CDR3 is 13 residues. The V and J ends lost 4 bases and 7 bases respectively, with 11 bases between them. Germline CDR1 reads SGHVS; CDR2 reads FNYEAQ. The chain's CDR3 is CASSSPTPNEQFF. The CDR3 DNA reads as TGTGCCAGCAGCTCCCCGACCCCGAATGAGCAGTTCTTC.

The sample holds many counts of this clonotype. The CDR3 here is CSATRDHPYEQYF. In nucleotides, the CDR3 is TGCAGCGCAACCCGGGACCACCCCTACGAGCAGTACTTC. This chain links TRBV20-1 with TRBJ2-7; D is possibly TRBD1 or TRBD2 (5 bases each). The length of the CDR3 is 13 residues. CDR1 is DFQATT, CDR2 SNEGSKA, per germline (reference sequence).

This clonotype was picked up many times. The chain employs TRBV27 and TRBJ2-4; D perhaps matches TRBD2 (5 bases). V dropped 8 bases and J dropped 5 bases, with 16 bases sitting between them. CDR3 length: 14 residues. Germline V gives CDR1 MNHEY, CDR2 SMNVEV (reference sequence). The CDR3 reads CASQERPRENIQYF. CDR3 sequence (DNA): TGTGCCAGCCAAGAGCGCCCGAGGGAAAACATTCAGTACTTC.

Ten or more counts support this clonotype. CDR3 loop: CSASGGSGRETQYF. The CDR3 DNA follows: TGCAGTGCTAGTGGAGGTTCGGGGAGAGAGACCCAGTACTTC. The rearrangement joins TRBV20-1 to TRBJ2-5, with D maybe TRBD2 (5 bases). Trimming removed 3 bases at V and 4 bases at J, with 15 bases between. CDR3 length equals 14 residues. The germline CDR1 and CDR2 sequences are DFQATT and SNEGSKA (reference sequence).

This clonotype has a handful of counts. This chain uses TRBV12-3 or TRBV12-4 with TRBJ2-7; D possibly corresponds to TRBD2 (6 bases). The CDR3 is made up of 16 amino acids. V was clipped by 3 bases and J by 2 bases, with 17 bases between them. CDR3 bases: TGTGCCAGCAGTTTTGGAGCGTGGCGGGACGCCTACGAGCAGTACTTC. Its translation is CASSFGAWRDAYEQYF.

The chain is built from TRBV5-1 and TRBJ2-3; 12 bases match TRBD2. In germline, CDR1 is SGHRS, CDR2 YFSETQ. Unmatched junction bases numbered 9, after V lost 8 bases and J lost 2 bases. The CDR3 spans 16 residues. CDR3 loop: CASTLLAGGSTDTQYF. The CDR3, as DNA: TGCGCCAGTACCTTACTAGCGGGGGGATCCACAGATACGCAGTATTTT.

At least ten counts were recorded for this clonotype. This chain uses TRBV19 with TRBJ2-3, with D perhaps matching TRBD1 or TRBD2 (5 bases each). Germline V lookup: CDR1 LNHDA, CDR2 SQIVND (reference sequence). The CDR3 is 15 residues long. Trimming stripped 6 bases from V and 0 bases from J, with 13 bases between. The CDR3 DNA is TGTGCCAGTAGGATTGGGGGATCTAGCACAGATACGCAGTATTTT. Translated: CASRIGGSSTDTQYF.

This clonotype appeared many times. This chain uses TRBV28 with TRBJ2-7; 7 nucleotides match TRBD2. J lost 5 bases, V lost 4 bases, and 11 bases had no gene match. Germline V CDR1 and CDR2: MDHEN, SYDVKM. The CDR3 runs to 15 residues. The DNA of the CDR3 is TGTGCCAGCAGTTCCGGGGAGGGAGTAGATGACGAGCAGTACTTC. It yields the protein CASSSGEGVDDEQYF. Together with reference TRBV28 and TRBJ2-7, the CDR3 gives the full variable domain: DVKVTQSSRYLVKRTGEKVFLECVQDMDHENMFWYRQDPGLGLRLIYFSYDVKMKEKGDIPEGYSVSREKKERFSLILESASTNQTSMYLCASSSGEGVDDEQYFGPGTRLTVT.

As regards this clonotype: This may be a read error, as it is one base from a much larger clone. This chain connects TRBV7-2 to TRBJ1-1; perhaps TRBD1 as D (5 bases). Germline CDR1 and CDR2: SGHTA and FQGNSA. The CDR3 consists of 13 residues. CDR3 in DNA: TGTGCCGGCAGGATCGGACAGAACACTGAAGCTTTCTTT. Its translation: CAGRIGQNTEAFF.

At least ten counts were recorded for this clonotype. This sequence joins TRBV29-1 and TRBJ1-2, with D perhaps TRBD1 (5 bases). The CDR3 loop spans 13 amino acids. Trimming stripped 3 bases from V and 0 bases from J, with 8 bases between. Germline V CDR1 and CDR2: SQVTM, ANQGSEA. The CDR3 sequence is CSVEGETNYGYTF. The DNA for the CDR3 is TGCAGCGTTGAGGGGGAGACTAACTATGGCTACACCTTC.

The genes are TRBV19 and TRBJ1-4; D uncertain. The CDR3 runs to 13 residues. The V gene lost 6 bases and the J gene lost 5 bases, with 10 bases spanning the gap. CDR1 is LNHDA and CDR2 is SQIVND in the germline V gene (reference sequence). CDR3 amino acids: CASRKSLNEKLFF. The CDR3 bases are TGTGCCAGTAGGAAAAGCTTAAATGAAAAACTGTTTTTT.

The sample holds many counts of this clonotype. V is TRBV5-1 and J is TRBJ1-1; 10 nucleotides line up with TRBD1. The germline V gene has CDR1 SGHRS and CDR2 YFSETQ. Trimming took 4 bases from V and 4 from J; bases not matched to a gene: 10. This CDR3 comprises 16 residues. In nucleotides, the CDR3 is TGCGCCAGCAGCCAAGACAGGGGGCGGCTCGTCACTGAAGCTTTCTTT. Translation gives CASSQDRGRLVTEAFF.